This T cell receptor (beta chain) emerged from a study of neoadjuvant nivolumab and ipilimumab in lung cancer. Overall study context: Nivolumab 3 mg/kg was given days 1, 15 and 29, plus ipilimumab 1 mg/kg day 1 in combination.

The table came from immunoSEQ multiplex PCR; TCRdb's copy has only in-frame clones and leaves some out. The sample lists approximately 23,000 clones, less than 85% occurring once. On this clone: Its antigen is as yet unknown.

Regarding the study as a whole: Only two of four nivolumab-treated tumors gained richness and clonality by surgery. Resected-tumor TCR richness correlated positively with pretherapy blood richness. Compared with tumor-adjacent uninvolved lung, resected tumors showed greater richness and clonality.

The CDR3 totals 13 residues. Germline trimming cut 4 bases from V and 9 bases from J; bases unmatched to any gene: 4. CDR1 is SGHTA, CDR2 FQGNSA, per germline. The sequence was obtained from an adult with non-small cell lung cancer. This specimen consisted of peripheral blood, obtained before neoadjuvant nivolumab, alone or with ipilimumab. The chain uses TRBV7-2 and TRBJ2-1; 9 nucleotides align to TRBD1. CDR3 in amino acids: CASSWDRVVEQFF. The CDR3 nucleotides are TGTGCCAGCAGCTGGGACAGGGTCGTTGAGCAGTTCTTC. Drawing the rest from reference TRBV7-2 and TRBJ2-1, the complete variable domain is GAGVSQSPSNKVTEKGKDVELRCDPISGHTALYWYRQSLGQGLEFLIYFQGNSAPDKSGLPSDRFSAERTGGSVSTLTIQRTQQEDSAVYLCASSWDRVVEQFFGPGTRLTVL.